This entry lists 22 T cell receptor beta chains sequenced from one sample in a study of early T cells in non-severe SARS-CoV-2 infection. TCRdb reprocessed the 5' RACE reads via MiXCR and lists one record per CDR3 protein. The table has under 85,000 distinct CDR3 sequences, 13% to 15% seen once; the top ten hold 9.5% to 13%. The sample was whole blood. These receptors came from an adult who was a healthcare worker with PCR-confirmed SARS-CoV-2 infection or an uninfected control (not recorded which).

This clonotype was counted between two and nine times. The V and J genes are TRBV5-6 and TRBJ1-2, with 8 positions matching TRBD1. The CDR3 totals 16 residues. V dropped 4 bases and J dropped 4; count of bases not matched to a gene: 12. Germline V gene sequence: CDR1 SGHDT, CDR2 YYEEEE. The CDR3 here is CASSLRTGQAVYGYTF. The CDR3 DNA reads TGTGCCAGCAGCCTTAGGACGGGACAGGCAGTCTATGGCTACACCTTC.

This clonotype was observed many times. The V gene is TRBV7-2, the J gene TRBJ1-1, with TRBD1 matching 7 bases. From germline, CDR1 is SGHTA and CDR2 FQGNSA. CDR3 length: 12 amino acids. Trimming took 5 bases from V and 7 from J; bases not matched to a gene: 4. The CDR3 bases are TGTGCCAGCAGCCCACAGGGGCTTGAAGCTTTCTTT. Its translation: CASSPQGLEAFF. Full variable domain (remainder filled in from reference TRBV7-2 and TRBJ1-1): GAGVSQSPSNKVTEKGKDVELRCDPISGHTALYWYRQSLGQGLEFLIYFQGNSAPDKSGLPSDRFSAERTGGSVSTLTIQRTQQEDSAVYLCASSPQGLEAFFGQGTRLTVV.

This clonotype came up a few times. In DNA, the CDR3 is TGTGCCAGCAGTAAGCGGGGGAACAATGAGCAGTTCTTC. The encoded protein is CASSKRGNNEQFF. The chain links TRBV6-4 to TRBJ2-1; 8 bases fit TRBD2. The CDR3 totals 13 residues. Trimming at V came to 5 bases and at J to 5 bases, leaving 2 bases not matched to a gene. Germline V CDR1 and CDR2: MRHNA, SNTAGT.

The sample holds many counts of this clonotype. The chain joins TRBV7-8 to TRBJ1-1, with TRBD1 identical over 9 bases. J was trimmed by 4 bases and V by 5 bases; bases with no gene match: 5. CDR1 and CDR2 from the germline V gene are SGHVS and FQNEAQ. This CDR3 has 14 amino acids. CDR3 sequence (DNA): TGTGCCAGCAGCAAACGGACAGGGGTCACTGAAGCTTTCTTT. This encodes CASSKRTGVTEAFF.

J is TRBJ2-1 and V is TRBV7-8; 13 bases are a match to TRBD2. V lost 8 bases to trimming and J lost 2 bases; unmatched junction nucleotides: 3. The CDR3 spans 15 residues. The germline CDR1 and CDR2 sequences are SGHVS and FQNEAQ. The CDR3 is CASLLAGGPYNEQFF. The CDR3 DNA is TGTGCCAGCTTACTAGCGGGGGGGCCCTACAATGAGCAGTTCTTC.

This clonotype has a handful of counts. The chain links TRBV7-9 to TRBJ1-5, with D uncertain. The germline V gene has CDR1 SEHNR and CDR2 FQNEAQ (reference sequence). There are 14 residues in the CDR3. Trimming pared 6 bases from V and 0 bases from J, leaving 9 bases between. The CDR3 nucleotides are TGTGCCAGCAGTTCACCGGCTAGCAATCAGCCCCAGCATTTT. As protein: CASSSPASNQPQHF.

This clonotype was recorded many times. The rearrangement joins TRBV20-1 to TRBJ1-6; D not resolved. CDR1 is DFQATT and CDR2 is SNEGSKA in the germline V gene (reference sequence). CDR3 length: 16 amino acids. V was cut by 5 bases and J by 0 bases, with 14 bases left in between. CDR3 sequence (DNA): TGCAGTGCTGACACCCTTACAAGCTCCTATAATTCACCCCTCCACTTT. It translates to CSADTLTSSYNSPLHF.

A few counts support this clonotype. CDR3 coding DNA: TGTGCCAGCAGCTGGGGCGGCGGGACAGGGAACCCGACGCAGTATTTT. It specifies CASSWGGGTGNPTQYF. The V and J genes are TRBV5-4 and TRBJ2-3; TRBD1 matches 9 bases. Per germline, CDR1 SGHNT and CDR2 YYREEE (reference sequence). V dropped 3 bases and J dropped 9; count of bases not matched to a gene: 14. The CDR3 has 16 amino acids.

This clonotype occurred a few times. This chain links TRBV29-1 with TRBJ2-5; a possible D gene is TRBD1 (5 bases). Trimming pared 6 bases from V and 5 bases from J, leaving 10 bases between. The length of the CDR3 is 11 residues. In germline, CDR1 is SQVTM, CDR2 ANQGSEA. CDR3 residues: CSVIRVETQYF. Written as DNA, the CDR3 is TGCAGCGTCATCAGGGTCGAGACCCAGTACTTC.

The rearrangement joins TRBV12-3 or TRBV12-4 to TRBJ2-7; the D gene is possibly TRBD2 (6 bases). CDR3 length equals 13 residues. V lost 5 bases and J 1 base, leaving 9 bases between the germline ends. The CDR3 region has the DNA TGTGCCAGCAGTGGCGCGGGATCCTACGAGCAGTACTTC. This encodes CASSGAGSYEQYF.

Comment on this clonotype: A read error may explain this, as a much larger clone is one base away. The CDR3 end shows no conserved phenylalanine or tryptophan, and so a read error is likely. The V call is TRBV12-3 or TRBV12-4, the J call TRBJ1-6; D is ambiguous. This CDR3 has 16 amino acids. V was trimmed by 1 base and J by 2 bases, leaving 9 bases between them. The CDR3 DNA sequence: TGTGCCAGCAGTTTAGTGGGTGGTGCCTATAATTCACCCCTCCACTAT. Translation gives CASSLVGGAYNSPLHY.

This chain connects TRBV28 to TRBJ2-3, with D possibly being TRBD1 or TRBD2 (5 bases each). CDR1 and CDR2 (germline): MDHEN, SYDVKM. The CDR3 extends over 15 amino acids. Trimming removed 8 bases at V and 2 bases at J, with 17 bases between. The chain's CDR3 is CASSPGTKATDTQYF. Here the CDR3 DNA reads TGTGCCAGCTCCCCCGGGACGAAAGCCACAGATACGCAGTATTTT.

This clonotype showed up many times. V usage is TRBV11-1 and J usage is TRBJ2-3, with a tentative D call TRBD2 (7 bases). Trimming stripped 1 base from V and 4 bases from J, with 12 bases between. The germline CDR1 and CDR2 sequences are SGHAT and FQDESV (reference sequence). The CDR3 contains 15 residues. CDR3 DNA: TGTGCCAGCAGCTTAGTCCGGGGGGCGGCAGATACGCAGTATTTT. The encoded protein is CASSLVRGAADTQYF.

V gene TRBV3-1 combines with J gene TRBJ1-3, with a tentative D call TRBD1 (5 bases). Germline V gene sequence: CDR1 LGHDT, CDR2 YNNKEL (reference sequence). The CDR3 totals 16 residues. Trimming left V 1 base short and J 2 bases short, with 12 bases between. The CDR3 nucleotides are TGTGCCAGCAGCCAAGGAGCAGCGGGGGCTGGAAACACCATATATTTT. This translates into CASSQGAAGAGNTIYF.

The table lists this clonotype with many counts. The chain carries TRBV19 and TRBJ1-5, with 11 positions matching TRBD1. V was clipped by 7 bases and J by 6 bases; unmatched bases: 8. The CDR3 is 15 amino acids. Per the germline V gene, CDR1 is LNHDA and CDR2 is SQIVND (reference sequence). Here the CDR3 DNA reads TGTGCCAGTACCCCGGGACAGGGGGGAACTCAGCCCCAGCATTTT. Amino acids: CASTPGQGGTQPQHF.

The rearrangement links TRBV5-1 to TRBJ1-4; D is perhaps TRBD1 (6 bases). This CDR3 has 15 amino acids. Germline V gene data show CDR1 as SGHRS and CDR2 as YFSETQ. The V gene lost 5 bases and the J gene lost 3 bases, with 14 bases spanning the gap. The CDR3 loop reads CASRDPGHANEKLFF. The DNA of the CDR3 is TGCGCCAGCAGGGATCCGGGACACGCTAATGAAAAACTGTTTTTT.

The chain combines TRBV20-1 with TRBJ2-3; 7 nucleotides align to TRBD1. Germline CDR1 reads DFQATT; CDR2 reads SNEGSKA (reference sequence). V dropped 3 bases and J dropped 2; count of bases not matched to a gene: 8. This CDR3 is built from 15 residues. CDR3 sequence reads: CSARNPDRPTDTQYF. The DNA of the CDR3 is TGCAGTGCTAGGAATCCGGACAGGCCCACAGATACGCAGTATTTT.

This clonotype was counted a few times. This chain's CDR3 is CASRRTGPNEQFF. DNA of the CDR3: TGTGCCAGCAGACGGACAGGGCCTAATGAGCAGTTCTTC. The chain employs TRBV7-9 and TRBJ2-1; 8 nucleotides match TRBD1. This CDR3 spans 13 amino acids. J lost 7 bases, V lost 6 bases, and 5 bases had no gene match. Germline V CDR1 and CDR2: SEHNR, FQNEAQ (reference sequence).

This clonotype was seen a handful of times. The V call is TRBV28, the J call TRBJ1-4; D possibly corresponds to TRBD1 (6 bases). V was trimmed by 5 bases and J by 6 bases, leaving 13 bases between them. Germline-derived CDR1 and CDR2 are MDHEN and SYDVKM. CDR3 length: 14 residues. The CDR3 is CASSPPGADEKLFF. The CDR3 DNA reads TGTGCCAGCAGTCCTCCGGGGGCTGATGAAAAACTGTTTTTT.

The chain uses TRBV12-3 or TRBV12-4 and TRBJ1-5; perhaps TRBD1 as D (5 bases). The CDR3 extends over 14 amino acids. V was cut by 6 bases and J by 2 bases, with 11 bases left in between. CDR3 sequence: CASSGTLGNQPQHF. CDR3 DNA sequence: TGTGCCAGCAGCGGGACTTTGGGCAATCAGCCCCAGCATTTT.

The chain has TRBV20-1 and TRBJ1-2, with D possibly being TRBD1 (5 bases). CDR1 and CDR2 from the germline V gene are DFQATT and SNEGSKA (reference sequence). This CDR3 region has 14 residues. The V gene lost 6 bases and the J gene lost 2 bases, with 16 bases spanning the gap. The chain's CDR3 is CSAGNTEGNYGYTF. CDR3 sequence (DNA): TGCAGTGCGGGAAACACAGAGGGGAACTATGGCTACACCTTC.

The DNA of the CDR3 is TGTGCCAGCAGTTACGGCGCGAACTATGGCTACACCTTC. Translated, it gives CASSYGANYGYTF. The chain recombines TRBV6-6 with TRBJ1-2; no clear D gene. This CDR3 contains 13 residues. Deletions cut 2 bases from V and 2 bases from J, with 6 bases between. The germline gives CDR1 MNHNY, CDR2 SVGAGI (reference sequence).